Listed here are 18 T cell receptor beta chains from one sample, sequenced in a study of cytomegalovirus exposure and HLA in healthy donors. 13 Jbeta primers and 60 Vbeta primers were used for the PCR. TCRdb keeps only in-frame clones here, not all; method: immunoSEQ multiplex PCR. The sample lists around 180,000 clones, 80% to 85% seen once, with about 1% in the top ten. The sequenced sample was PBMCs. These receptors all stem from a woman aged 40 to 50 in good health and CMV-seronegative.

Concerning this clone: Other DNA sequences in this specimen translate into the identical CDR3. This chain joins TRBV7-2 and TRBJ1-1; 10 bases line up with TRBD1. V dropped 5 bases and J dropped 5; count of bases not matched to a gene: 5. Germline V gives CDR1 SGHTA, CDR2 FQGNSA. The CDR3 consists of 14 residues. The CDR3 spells CASSPDRGRTEAFF. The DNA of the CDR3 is TGTGCCAGCAGCCCCGACAGGGGGCGAACTGAAGCTTTCTTT.

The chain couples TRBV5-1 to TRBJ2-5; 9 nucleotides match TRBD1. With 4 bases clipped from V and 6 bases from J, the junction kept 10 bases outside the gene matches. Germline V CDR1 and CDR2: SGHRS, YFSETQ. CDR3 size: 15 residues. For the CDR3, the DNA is TGCGCCAGCAGCCTCGGGGACAGGGCAGTTCAGACCCAGTACTTC. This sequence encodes CASSLGDRAVQTQYF.

The CDR3 region is CATSRGANTEAFF. For the CDR3, the DNA is TGTGCCACCAGCAGAGGGGCAAACACTGAAGCTTTCTTT. This sequence joins TRBV15 and TRBJ1-1, with D uncertain. The CDR3 extends over 13 amino acids. Germline V gives CDR1 LNHNV, CDR2 YYDKDF (reference sequence). V was pared by 1 base and J by 2 bases, with 5 bases between.

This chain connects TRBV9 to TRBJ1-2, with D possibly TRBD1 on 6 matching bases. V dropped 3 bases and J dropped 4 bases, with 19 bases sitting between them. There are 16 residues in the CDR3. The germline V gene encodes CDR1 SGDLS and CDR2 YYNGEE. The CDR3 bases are TGTGCCAGCAGCGAGGGACATCGCCTCTCCATCTATGGCTACACCTTC. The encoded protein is CASSEGHRLSIYGYTF.

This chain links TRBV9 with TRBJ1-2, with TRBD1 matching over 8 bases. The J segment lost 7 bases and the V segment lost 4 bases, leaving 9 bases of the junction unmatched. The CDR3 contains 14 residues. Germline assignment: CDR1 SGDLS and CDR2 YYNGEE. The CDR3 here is CASSLATGGGGYTF. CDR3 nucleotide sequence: TGTGCCAGCAGCCTTGCCACAGGGGGTGGTGGCTACACCTTC. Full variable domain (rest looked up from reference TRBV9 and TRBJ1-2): DSGVTQTPKHLITATGQRVTLRCSPRSGDLSVYWYQQSLDQGLQFLIQYYNGEERAKGNILERFSAQQFPDLHSELNLSSLELGDSALYFCASSLATGGGGYTFGSGTRLTVV.

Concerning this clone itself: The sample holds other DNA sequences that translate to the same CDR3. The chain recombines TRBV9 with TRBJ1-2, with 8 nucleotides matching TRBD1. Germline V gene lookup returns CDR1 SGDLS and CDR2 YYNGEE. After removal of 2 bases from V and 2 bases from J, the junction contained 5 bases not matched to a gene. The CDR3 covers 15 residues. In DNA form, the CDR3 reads TGTGCCAGCAGCGTCGGGACAGGCCAGAACTATGGCTACACCTTC. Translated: CASSVGTGQNYGYTF. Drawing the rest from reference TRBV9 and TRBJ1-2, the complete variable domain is DSGVTQTPKHLITATGQRVTLRCSPRSGDLSVYWYQQSLDQGLQFLIQYYNGEERAKGNILERFSAQQFPDLHSELNLSSLELGDSALYFCASSVGTGQNYGYTFGSGTRLTVV.

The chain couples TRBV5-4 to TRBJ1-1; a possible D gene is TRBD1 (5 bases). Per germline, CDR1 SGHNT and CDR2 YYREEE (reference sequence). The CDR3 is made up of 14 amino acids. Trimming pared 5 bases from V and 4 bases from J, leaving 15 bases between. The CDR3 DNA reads TGTGCCAGCAGGCGGGGGTCCGGGGTCACTGAAGCTTTCTTT. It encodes CASRRGSGVTEAFF.

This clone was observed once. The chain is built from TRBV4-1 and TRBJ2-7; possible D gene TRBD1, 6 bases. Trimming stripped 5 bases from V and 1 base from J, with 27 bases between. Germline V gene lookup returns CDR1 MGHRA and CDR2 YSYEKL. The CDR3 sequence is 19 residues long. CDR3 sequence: CASSSLRGTFSPLSYEQYF. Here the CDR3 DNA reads TGCGCCAGCAGCTCCCTCCGAGGGACATTCTCCCCCTTATCCTACGAGCAGTACTTC.

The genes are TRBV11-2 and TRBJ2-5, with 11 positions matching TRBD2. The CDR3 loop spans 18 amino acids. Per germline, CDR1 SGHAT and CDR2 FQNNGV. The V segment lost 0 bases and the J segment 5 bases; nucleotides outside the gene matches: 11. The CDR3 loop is CASSLERSSGRARETQYF. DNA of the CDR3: TGTGCCAGCAGCTTAGAACGGAGTAGCGGGAGGGCCAGGGAGACCCAGTACTTC.

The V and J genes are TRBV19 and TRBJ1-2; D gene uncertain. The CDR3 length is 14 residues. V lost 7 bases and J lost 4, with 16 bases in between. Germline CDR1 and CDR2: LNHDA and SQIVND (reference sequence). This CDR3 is CASTPQTPSYGYTF. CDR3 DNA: TGTGCCAGTACCCCCCAGACACCTTCCTATGGCTACACCTTC. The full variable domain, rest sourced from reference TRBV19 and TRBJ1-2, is DGGITQSPKYLFRKEGQNVTLSCEQNLNHDAMYWYRQDPGQGLRLIYYSQIVNDFQKGDIAEGYSVSREKKESFPLTVTSAQKNPTAFYLCASTPQTPSYGYTFGSGTRLTVV.

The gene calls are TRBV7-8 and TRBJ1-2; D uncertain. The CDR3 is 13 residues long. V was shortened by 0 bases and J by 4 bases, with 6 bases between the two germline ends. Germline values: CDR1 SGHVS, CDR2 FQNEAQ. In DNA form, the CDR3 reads TGTGCCAGCAGCTTAGCGAACAGCTATGGCTACACCTTC. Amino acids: CASSLANSYGYTF. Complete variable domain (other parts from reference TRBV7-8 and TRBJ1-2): GAGVSQSPRYKVAKRGQDVALRCDPISGHVSLFWYQQALGQGPEFLTYFQNEAQLDKSGLPSDRFFAERPEGSVSTLKIQRTQQEDSAVYLCASSLANSYGYTFGSGTRLTVV.

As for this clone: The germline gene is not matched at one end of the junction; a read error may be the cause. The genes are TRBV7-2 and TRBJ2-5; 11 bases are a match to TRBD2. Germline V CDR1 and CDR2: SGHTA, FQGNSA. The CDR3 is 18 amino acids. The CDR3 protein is CASSLQGSGTSGKEAQYF. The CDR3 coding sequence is TGTGCCAGCAGCTTACAGGGTTCCGGGACTAGCGGAAAAGAGGCCCAGTACTTC. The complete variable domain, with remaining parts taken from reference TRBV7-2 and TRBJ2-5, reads GAGVSQSPSNKVTEKGKDVELRCDPISGHTALYWYRQSLGQGLEFLIYFQGNSAPDKSGLPSDRFSAERTGGSVSTLTIQRTQQEDSAVYLCASSLQGSGTSGKEAQYFGPGTRLLVL.

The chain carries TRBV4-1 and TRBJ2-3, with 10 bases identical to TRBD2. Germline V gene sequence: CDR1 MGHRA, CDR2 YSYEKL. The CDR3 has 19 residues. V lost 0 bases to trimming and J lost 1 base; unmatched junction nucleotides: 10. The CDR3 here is CASSQDGRLAGVGTDTQYF. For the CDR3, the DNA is TGCGCCAGCAGCCAAGATGGGAGGCTAGCGGGAGTCGGCACAGATACGCAGTATTTT.

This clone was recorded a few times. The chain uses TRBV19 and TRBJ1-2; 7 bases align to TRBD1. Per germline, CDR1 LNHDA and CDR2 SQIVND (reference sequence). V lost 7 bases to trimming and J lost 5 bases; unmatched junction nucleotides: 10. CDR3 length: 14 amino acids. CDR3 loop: CASKVQGVSYGYTF. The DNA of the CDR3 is TGTGCCAGTAAGGTCCAGGGGGTATCATATGGCTACACCTTC.

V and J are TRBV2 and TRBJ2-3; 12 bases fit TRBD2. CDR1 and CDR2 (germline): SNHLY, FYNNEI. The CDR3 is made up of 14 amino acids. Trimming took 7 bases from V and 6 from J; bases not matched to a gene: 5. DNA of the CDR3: TGTGCCAGCACCCTAGCGGGAGGGCCTGATACGCAGTATTTT. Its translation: CASTLAGGPDTQYF. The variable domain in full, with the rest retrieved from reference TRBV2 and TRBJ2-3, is EPEVTQTPSHQVTQMGQEVILRCVPISNHLYFYWYRQILGQKVEFLVSFYNNEISEKSEIFDDQFSVERPDGSNFTLKIRSTKLEDSAMYFCASTLAGGPDTQYFGPGTRLTVL.

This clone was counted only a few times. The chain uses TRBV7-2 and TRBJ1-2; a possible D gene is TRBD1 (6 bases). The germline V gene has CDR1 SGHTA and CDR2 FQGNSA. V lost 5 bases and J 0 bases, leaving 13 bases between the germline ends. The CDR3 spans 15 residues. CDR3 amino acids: CASSLTRGTNYGYTF. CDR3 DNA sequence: TGTGCCAGCAGCCTAACGAGGGGGACTAACTATGGCTACACCTTC.

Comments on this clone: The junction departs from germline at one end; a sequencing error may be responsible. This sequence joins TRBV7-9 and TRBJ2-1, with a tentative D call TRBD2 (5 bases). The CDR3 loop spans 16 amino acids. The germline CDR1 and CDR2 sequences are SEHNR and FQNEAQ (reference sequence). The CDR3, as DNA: TGTTCCAGCAGCAAAGAGGGCCAGCTGGTCGGTGAAGAGCAGTTCTTC. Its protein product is CSSSKEGQLVGEEQFF.

The CDR3 bases are TGCGCCAGCAGCTTGGACTTGACAGGGGCAAACATTCAGTACTTC. It specifies CASSLDLTGANIQYF. The chain joins TRBV5-1 to TRBJ2-4; 8 nucleotides match TRBD1. The junction had 5 bases not matched to a gene; V was cut back by 0 bases and J by 6 bases. The CDR3 length is 15 residues. Germline V gives CDR1 SGHRS, CDR2 YFSETQ.